The 32 T cell receptor beta chains presented below share a single source sample, sequenced in a study of vaccination effects on CD4 cells after COVID-19. Expansion of antigen-specific CD4+ T cells with viral peptide pools was carried out by the ViraFEST assay before sequencing. Following 10 days of culture, CD4+ T cells were isolated. Recipients of the vaccine had no prior SARS-CoV-2 infection and negative nucleocapsid antibodies. The antigens these receptors bind are not known. Assay used: immunoSEQ multiplex PCR; TCRdb lists only in-frame clones, some missing. This sample has over 60,000 clones; roughly four fifths occur once, and the top ten carry roughly 2.8%. The source was CD4+ T cells from PBMCs cultured with HCoV-NL63 spike peptides, collected before COVID-19 vaccination. These receptors originate from a human donor who received a COVID-19 vaccine.

CDR3 residues: CASSSLVLASTPLSGELFF. The CDR3 nucleotides are TGTGCCAGCAGTTCACTCGTATTGGCATCAACTCCTCTGTCTGGGGAGCTGTTTTTT. The chain employs TRBV27 and TRBJ2-2; D is ambiguous. The CDR3 totals 19 residues. The germline CDR1 and CDR2 sequences are MNHEY and SMNVEV (reference sequence). V lost 4 bases and J 8 bases, leaving 29 bases between the germline ends.

CDR3 sequence (DNA): TGTGCCATCAGTGAGTCGCTATCCGCAGATACGCAGTATTTT. Its protein product is CAISESLSADTQYF. This rearrangement joins TRBV10-3 to TRBJ2-3, with D hard to call. The CDR3 contains 14 residues. Trimming took 0 bases from V and 4 from J, leaving 8 bases between them. Germline V lookup: CDR1 ENHRY, CDR2 SYGVKD.

The V gene is TRBV5-1, the J gene TRBJ2-3, with a weak D call TRBD1 (5 bases). V was pared by 1 base and J by 6 bases, with 15 bases between. The CDR3 is 15 residues long. Germline V gene data show CDR1 as SGHRS and CDR2 as YFSETQ. As DNA, the CDR3 is TGCGCCAGCAGCTTGCAATCACAGGAGATGGATACGCAGTATTTT. Encoded protein: CASSLQSQEMDTQYF.

The rearrangement uses TRBV5-1 and TRBJ2-2; a possible D gene is TRBD1 (6 bases). CDR1 and CDR2 (germline): SGHRS, YFSETQ. With 4 bases removed from V and 1 base from J, the gap between germline ends came to 11 bases. This CDR3 is built from 15 residues. The CDR3 coding sequence is TGCGCCAGCAGCCTGGACAGCTGGAACACCGGGGAGCTGTTTTTT. Amino acids: CASSLDSWNTGELFF.

V is TRBV5-1 and J is TRBJ1-6; a possible D gene is TRBD1 (5 bases). The germline V and J ends were trimmed by 2 bases and 5 bases, with 8 bases remaining between them. The CDR3 has 14 amino acids. CDR1 and CDR2 from the germline V gene are SGHRS and YFSETQ. CDR3 region: CASSFEGHNSPLHF. DNA of the CDR3: TGCGCCAGCAGCTTTGAGGGGCATAATTCACCCCTCCACTTT.

This chain uses TRBV7-3 with TRBJ2-3; a weak D match, TRBD2 (5 bases). The CDR3 is 15 amino acids. Trimming took off 5 bases at V and 2 bases at J, with 14 bases between the two ends. Per the germline V gene, CDR1 is SGHTA and CDR2 is FQGTGA. CDR3 sequence reads: CASSIRGRYTDTQYF. The CDR3 DNA is TGTGCCAGCAGCATCCGAGGGCGATACACAGATACGCAGTATTTT.

This clone was found a few times. The genes are TRBV28 and TRBJ1-4, with 7 bases matching TRBD1. The CDR3 contains 18 residues. CDR1 is MDHEN, CDR2 SYDVKM, per germline. Trimming took 2 bases from V and 5 from J; bases not matched to a gene: 14. CDR3 sequence reads: CASSLVSGRGVTNEKLFF. DNA of the CDR3: TGTGCCAGCAGTTTAGTCTCGGGCAGGGGGGTTACAAATGAAAAACTGTTTTTT.

About this clone itself: The junction does not match germline at one end; this may be a read error. Other DNA sequences of this sample code for an identical CDR3. The chain combines TRBV6-5 with TRBJ1-2, with 7 nucleotides matching TRBD1. Germline V gene lookup returns CDR1 MNHEY and CDR2 SVGAGI. The CDR3 extends over 14 amino acids. Written as DNA, the CDR3 is TGCGCCAGCAGCAGACAGGGAGCTAACTATGGCTACACCTTC. As protein: CASSRQGANYGYTF.

The chain uses TRBV9 and TRBJ2-3; the D is unclear. V was pared by 3 bases and J by 3 bases, with 5 bases between. The CDR3 consists of 12 residues. Germline CDR1 reads SGDLS; CDR2 reads YYNGEE. CDR3 loop: CASSDPTDTQYF. The CDR3 DNA follows: TGTGCCAGCAGCGACCCGACAGATACGCAGTATTTT.

This clone was recorded once. CDR3 DNA: TGTGCCAGCAGTGAGGACGGGGGAGCGAACACCGGGGAGCTGTTTTTT. Protein: CASSEDGGANTGELFF. J is TRBJ2-2 and V is TRBV6-1; weak D call: TRBD2 (6 bases). The CDR3 consists of 16 residues. The ends were cut back, 3 bases at V and 0 bases at J, with 11 bases in the middle. Germline V gene lookup returns CDR1 MNHNS and CDR2 SASEGT.

This clone was counted once. This chain joins TRBV7-8 and TRBJ2-7; D unclear. The V end was cut by 5 bases, the J end by 3 bases, with 14 bases between. This CDR3 region has 14 residues. Germline V gene data show CDR1 as SGHVS and CDR2 as FQNEAQ. DNA of the CDR3: TGTGCCAGCAGCCGGGCGTCATCCTTCTACGAGCAGTACGTC. Its protein product is CASSRASSFYEQYV.

The chain combines TRBV4-2 with TRBJ2-2; 8 bases line up with TRBD2. The CDR3 sequence is 15 residues long. Trimming took 4 bases from V and 2 from J; bases not matched to a gene: 3. Germline V lookup: CDR1 LGHNA, CDR2 YNFKEQ. The DNA of the CDR3 is TGTGCCAGCAGCCCGGGACTAGGAAACACCGGGGAGCTGTTTTTT. Amino acid sequence: CASSPGLGNTGELFF.

In its sample, this clone was seen a few times. The CDR3 spells CASSPGLYGYTF. The DNA for the CDR3 is TGTGCCAGCAGTCCGGGGCTCTATGGCTACACCTTC. The chain is built from TRBV12-3 or TRBV12-4 and TRBJ1-2, with D perhaps TRBD1 (5 bases). This CDR3 has 12 amino acids. Trimming took 5 bases from V and 4 from J, leaving 8 bases between them.

The chain uses TRBV28 and TRBJ2-7, with a possible D match to TRBD1 (5 bases). Germline CDR1 reads MDHEN; CDR2 reads SYDVKM. Trimming stripped 6 bases from V and 1 base from J, with 19 bases between. This CDR3 region has 16 residues. Written as DNA, the CDR3 is TGTGCCAGCAGCCCCCCTGTAGGGGCGCAGTCCTACGAGCAGTACGTC. Translation: CASSPPVGAQSYEQYV.

In nucleotides, the CDR3 is TGTGCCAGCAGTTGGGAAGGGGCCAGGGGAGATACGCAGTATTTT. Protein product: CASSWEGARGDTQYF. The chain uses TRBV6-5 and TRBJ2-3; a possible D gene is TRBD1 (6 bases). This CDR3 is 15 amino acids long. Germline CDR1 is MNHEY and CDR2 is SVGAGI. The V end lost 4 bases, the J end lost 5 bases, and 16 bases lay between the germline ends.

Note on this clone: Other DNA sequences in this sample translate to the same CDR3. The chain carries TRBV19 and TRBJ1-5; D perhaps matches TRBD1 (6 bases). This CDR3 has 15 amino acids. Per the germline V gene, CDR1 is LNHDA and CDR2 is SQIVND (reference sequence). Trimming removed 7 bases at V and 1 base at J, with 14 bases between. CDR3 in DNA: TGTGCCAGTAAAAAGGGGCAGGGGAGCAATCAGCCCCAGCATTTT. This translates into CASKKGQGSNQPQHF. The full variable domain, its missing parts supplied by reference TRBV19 and TRBJ1-5, is DGGITQSPKYLFRKEGQNVTLSCEQNLNHDAMYWYRQDPGQGLRLIYYSQIVNDFQKGDIAEGYSVSREKKESFPLTVTSAQKNPTAFYLCASKKGQGSNQPQHFGDGTRLSIL.

The chain recombines TRBV5-6 with TRBJ2-7; the D is unclear. Between the trimmed V and J ends, which lost 1 base and 9 bases, there was a span of 11 bases. CDR1 SGHDT and CDR2 YYEEEE come from the germline V gene. This CDR3 is built from 12 residues. CDR3 sequence (DNA): TGTGCCAGCAGCTTGCTGGGCTCCCGGCAGTACGTC. Translated: CASSLLGSRQYV.

This sequence joins TRBV5-8 and TRBJ1-1; D is ambiguous. Trimming cost V 4 bases and J 0 bases, with 16 bases left between them. Germline V CDR1 and CDR2: SGHTS, YDEGEE. The CDR3 is made up of 16 amino acids. CDR3 sequence: CASSSWNWRVNTEAFF. CDR3 nucleotide sequence: TGTGCCAGCAGCAGTTGGAACTGGAGGGTGAACACTGAAGCTTTCTTT.

This chain uses TRBV5-4 with TRBJ2-1; 11 nucleotides align to TRBD1. V shed 3 bases and J 9 bases; nucleotides not matched to a gene: 5. The CDR3 contains 14 residues. Germline V gene lookup returns CDR1 SGHNT and CDR2 YYREEE (reference sequence). The CDR3 coding sequence is TGTGCCAGCAGCTGGACAGGGGGCTATGGTGAGCAGTTCTTC. Protein product: CASSWTGGYGEQFF. Drawing the rest from reference TRBV5-4 and TRBJ2-1, the complete variable domain is ETGVTQSPTHLIKTRGQQVTLRCSSQSGHNTVSWYQQALGQGPQFIFQYYREEENGRGNFPPRFSGLQFPNYSSELNVNALELDDSALYLCASSWTGGYGEQFFGPGTRLTVL.

This clone was counted a few times. The chain joins TRBV2 to TRBJ1-2; D remains unclear. Germline CDR1 is SNHLY and CDR2 is FYNNEI. V lost 6 bases and J lost 0, with 17 bases in between. The CDR3 covers 16 residues. CDR3 in amino acids: CASSARPGSPNYGYTF. CDR3 nucleotides: TGTGCCAGCAGCGCAAGACCCGGATCCCCTAACTATGGCTACACCTTC.

This chain joins TRBV7-2 and TRBJ1-6, with 9 bases aligning to TRBD1. CDR3 length: 15 residues. With V trimmed by 5 bases and J by 7 bases, 6 bases remained unmatched. Germline V gene data show CDR1 as SGHTA and CDR2 as FQGNSA. CDR3: CASSLGTGRNSPLHF. CDR3 DNA sequence: TGTGCCAGCAGCCTAGGGACAGGGAGAAATTCACCCCTCCACTTT.

The chain recombines TRBV19 with TRBJ1-5, with TRBD1 matching over 7 bases. The CDR3 is 16 amino acids. V trimming: 5 bases; J trimming: 5 bases; junction bases outside the gene matches: 12. Germline V CDR1 and CDR2: LNHDA, SQIVND (reference sequence). The CDR3 DNA sequence: TGTGCCAGTAGTCCCCGACAGGGCCCGGGTTATCAGCCCCAGCATTTT. Translation gives CASSPRQGPGYQPQHF.

The rearrangement uses TRBV5-6 and TRBJ2-7; 8 nucleotides align to TRBD2. Germline assignment: CDR1 SGHDT and CDR2 YYEEEE. The CDR3 totals 13 residues. The CDR3: CASSLGRGGGQNV. CDR3 DNA: TGTGCCAGCAGCTTGGGCCGGGGGGGAGGCCAAAACGTC.

The chain carries TRBV10-1 and TRBJ2-3, with D possibly TRBD1 on 6 matching bases. CDR1 and CDR2 from the germline V gene are WNHNN and SYGVQD (reference sequence). This CDR3 region has 15 residues. The V and J ends lost 5 bases and 7 bases respectively, with 19 bases between them. The CDR3 loop is CASSSDRTGMNTQYF. DNA of the CDR3: TGCGCCAGCAGTTCGGACAGAACCGGCATGAATACGCAGTATTTT.

This chain connects TRBV18 to TRBJ1-5; D possibly corresponds to TRBD1 (5 bases). CDR1 is KGHSH, CDR2 LQKENI, per germline. V dropped 5 bases and J dropped 5 bases, with 13 bases sitting between them. CDR3 length: 14 residues. The CDR3 region has the DNA TGTGCCAGCTCAATAGACAGCGACGATCAGCCCCAGCATTTT. It translates to CASSIDSDDQPQHF.

This rearrangement joins TRBV7-2 to TRBJ1-1, with 8 positions matching TRBD1. The CDR3 has 17 residues. CDR1 is SGHTA, CDR2 FQGNSA, per germline. Trimming at V came to 0 bases and at J to 1 base, leaving 7 bases not matched to a gene. The CDR3 nucleotides are TGTGCCAGCAGCTTAGCATCGACCGGGACAGGGAACACTGAAGCTTTCTTT. It yields the protein CASSLASTGTGNTEAFF.

The V and J genes are TRBV19 and TRBJ2-5; 8 bases agree with TRBD1. CDR1 LNHDA and CDR2 SQIVND come from the germline V gene (reference sequence). The V gene end was trimmed by 7 bases and the J gene end by 5 bases; junction bases not matched to a gene: 3. CDR3 length: 12 amino acids. CDR3 sequence reads: CASKNRGETQYF. The DNA of the CDR3 is TGTGCCAGTAAAAACAGGGGGGAGACCCAGTACTTC.

This clone turned up a few times. The V call is TRBV10-3, the J call TRBJ1-2; D is unclear. Between the trimmed V and J ends, which lost 6 bases and 8 bases, there was a span of 13 bases. CDR1 is ENHRY and CDR2 is SYGVKD in the germline V gene. The length of the CDR3 is 12 residues. CDR3 protein: CAIRTFLGGYTF. Written as DNA, the CDR3 is TGTGCCATCAGGACCTTCTTAGGCGGCTACACCTTC.

The V and J genes are TRBV11-2 and TRBJ1-6, with D perhaps TRBD1 (6 bases). Germline V gene sequence: CDR1 SGHAT, CDR2 FQNNGV. The CDR3 sequence is 15 residues long. The V end was cut by 5 bases, the J end by 7 bases, with 15 bases between. CDR3 protein: CASSAPWDTNSPLHF. CDR3 nucleotides: TGTGCCAGCAGCGCCCCATGGGACACGAATTCACCCCTCCACTTT.

The sample holds a few counts of this clone. In DNA, the CDR3 is TGTGCCAGCCGCCGGGACGTCACTAATGAAAAACTGTTTTTT. It is translated as CASRRDVTNEKLFF. The rearrangement joins TRBV6-5 to TRBJ1-4, with D perhaps matching TRBD1 (5 bases). This CDR3 is built from 14 residues. Germline CDR1 reads MNHEY; CDR2 reads SVGAGI. V lost 8 bases and J lost 2, with 12 bases in between.

The V and J genes are TRBV28 and TRBJ2-2, with D uncertain. Germline CDR1 is MDHEN and CDR2 is SYDVKM. V was cut by 3 bases and J by 6 bases, with 5 bases left in between. The CDR3 is 12 residues long. Here the CDR3 reads CASSLRPGELFF. CDR3 DNA: TGTGCCAGCAGTTTGAGGCCCGGGGAGCTGTTTTTT.

The V and J genes are TRBV5-4 and TRBJ2-6; tentatively, D is TRBD2 (5 bases). Looked up from germline, CDR1 is SGHNT and CDR2 is YYREEE (reference sequence). The CDR3 extends over 15 amino acids. Trimming took 4 bases from V and 1 from J, leaving 9 bases between them. The CDR3 protein is CASSREGSGANVLTF. The CDR3 DNA reads TGTGCCAGCAGCCGCGAGGGTTCTGGGGCCAACGTCCTGACTTTC.